The 8 T cell receptor beta chains below come from one sample, sequenced in a study of PD-1 blockade in classical Hodgkin lymphoma. Generated by immunoSEQ multiplex PCR, the TCRdb table keeps only in-frame clones and is missing some. Seen here are 95,000 to 120,000 clones, about nine tenths observed once, and the top ten hold nearly 20%. Brentuximab vedotin exposure varied among the patients, all of whom had relapsed after autologous stem cell transplantation. The sequences come from peripheral blood mononuclear cells (PBMCs), collected before the second cycle of nivolumab. The source of these receptors is a human donor with classical Hodgkin lymphoma.

The chain is built from TRBV5-1 and TRBJ1-2; 10 bases align to TRBD1. CDR1 and CDR2 (germline): SGHRS, YFSETQ. CDR3 length: 12 amino acids. Trimming removed 4 bases from V and 8 bases from J; junction bases left unmatched: 2. CDR3 coding DNA: TGCGCCAGCAGCATGACAGGGGGCGGCTACACCTTC. Translated: CASSMTGGGYTF.

The chain combines TRBV6-5 with TRBJ1-1; TRBD1 aligns across 7 bases. Per germline, CDR1 MNHEY and CDR2 SVGAGI. J was trimmed by 2 bases and V by 6 bases; bases with no gene match: 3. This CDR3 is built from 13 residues. Here the CDR3 DNA reads TGTGCCAGCAGCCGACAGGGTAACACTGAAGCTTTCTTT. Translating gives CASSRQGNTEAFF.

The V and J genes are TRBV4-3 and TRBJ2-2; 11 bases are a match to TRBD2. V lost 4 bases to trimming and J lost 1 base; unmatched junction nucleotides: 2. The germline V gene has CDR1 LGHNA and CDR2 YSLEER. This CDR3 spans 16 amino acids. The chain's CDR3 is CASSPGLAGNTGELFF. CDR3 sequence (DNA): TGCGCCAGCAGCCCCGGACTAGCGGGGAACACCGGGGAGCTGTTTTTT.

The rearrangement joins TRBV27 to TRBJ1-1; D remains unclear. CDR1 and CDR2 from the germline V gene are MNHEY and SMNVEV (reference sequence). The CDR3 totals 13 residues. With 2 bases removed from V and 4 bases from J, the gap between germline ends came to 8 bases. This CDR3 reads CASSLAQFTEAFF. The CDR3 nucleotides are TGTGCCAGCAGTTTAGCCCAGTTCACTGAAGCTTTCTTT.

The genes are TRBV4-2 and TRBJ1-1; TRBD1 might be the D (5 bases). Germline V gene lookup returns CDR1 LGHNA and CDR2 YNFKEQ. The germline V and J ends were trimmed by 0 bases and 1 base, with 12 bases remaining between them. The CDR3 contains 16 residues. The CDR3 protein is CASSQDPGGGNTEAFF. As DNA, the CDR3 is TGTGCCAGCAGCCAAGACCCCGGCGGGGGGAACACTGAAGCTTTCTTT.

The sample holds a few counts of this clone. This chain's CDR3 is CAISDSGQGANRIVYGYTF. Here the CDR3 DNA reads TGTGCCATCAGTGATTCGGGACAGGGGGCAAATCGGATAGTTTATGGCTACACCTTC. The chain is built from TRBV10-3 and TRBJ1-2; TRBD1 agrees at 12 bases. CDR3 length: 19 residues. With V trimmed by 3 bases and J by 5 bases, 16 bases remained unmatched. Germline loops: CDR1 ENHRY, CDR2 SYGVKD.

This chain uses TRBV5-1 with TRBJ1-2; the D gene is possibly TRBD1 (6 bases). The CDR3 contains 13 residues. CDR1 is SGHRS and CDR2 is YFSETQ in the germline V gene. The ends were cut back, 0 bases at V and 3 bases at J, with 6 bases in the middle. CDR3 in DNA: TGCGCCAGCAGCTTGGCAGGGGACTATGGCTACACCTTC. Translating it yields CASSLAGDYGYTF.

The V and J genes are TRBV25-1 and TRBJ1-2; D may be TRBD1 (5 bases). V lost 2 bases to trimming and J lost 4 bases, with 14 bases between them. Germline assignment: CDR1 MGHDK and CDR2 SYGVNS. This CDR3 region has 15 residues. CDR3: CASSEGWGSVYGYTF. Written as DNA, the CDR3 is TGTGCCAGCAGTGAAGGGTGGGGGTCTGTCTATGGCTACACCTTC.